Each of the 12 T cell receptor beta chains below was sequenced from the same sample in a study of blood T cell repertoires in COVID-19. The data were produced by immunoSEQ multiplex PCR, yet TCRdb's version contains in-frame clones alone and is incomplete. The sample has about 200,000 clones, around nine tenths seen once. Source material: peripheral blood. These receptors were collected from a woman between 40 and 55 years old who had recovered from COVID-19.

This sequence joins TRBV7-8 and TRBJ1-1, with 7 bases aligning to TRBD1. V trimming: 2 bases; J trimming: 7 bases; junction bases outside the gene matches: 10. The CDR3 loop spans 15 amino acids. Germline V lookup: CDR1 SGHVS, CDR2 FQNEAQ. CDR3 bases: TGTGCCAGCAGCTTATCCCCCGGGACAGCCCTTGAAGCTTTCTTT. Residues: CASSLSPGTALEAFF.

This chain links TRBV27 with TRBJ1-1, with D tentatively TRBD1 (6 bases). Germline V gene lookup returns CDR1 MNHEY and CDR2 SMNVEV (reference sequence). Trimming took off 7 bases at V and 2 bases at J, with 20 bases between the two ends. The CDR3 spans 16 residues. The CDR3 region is CASMGGGKTTNTEAFF. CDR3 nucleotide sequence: TGTGCCAGCATGGGGGGGGGCAAAACTACTAACACTGAAGCTTTCTTT.

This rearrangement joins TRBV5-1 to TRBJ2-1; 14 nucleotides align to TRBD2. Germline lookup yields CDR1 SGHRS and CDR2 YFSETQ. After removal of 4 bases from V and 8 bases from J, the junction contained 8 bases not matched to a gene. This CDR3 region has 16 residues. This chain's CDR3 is CASSLGTSGSLDEQFF. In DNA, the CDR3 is TGCGCCAGCAGCCTCGGGACTAGCGGGAGTCTCGATGAGCAGTTCTTC.

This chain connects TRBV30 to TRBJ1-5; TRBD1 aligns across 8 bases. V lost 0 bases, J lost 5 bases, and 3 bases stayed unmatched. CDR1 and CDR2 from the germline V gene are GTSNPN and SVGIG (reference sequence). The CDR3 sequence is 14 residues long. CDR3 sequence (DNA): TGTGCCTGGAGTGTCGACAGGGGCTATCAGCCCCAGCATTTT. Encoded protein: CAWSVDRGYQPQHF.

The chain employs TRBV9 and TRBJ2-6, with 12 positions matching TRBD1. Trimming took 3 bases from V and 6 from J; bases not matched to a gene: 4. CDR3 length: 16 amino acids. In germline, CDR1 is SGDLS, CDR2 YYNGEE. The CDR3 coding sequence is TGTGCCAGCAGCGGGGGACAGGGGGCCTCGGCCAACGTCCTGACTTTC. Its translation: CASSGGQGASANVLTF. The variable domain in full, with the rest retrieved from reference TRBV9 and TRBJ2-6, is DSGVTQTPKHLITATGQRVTLRCSPRSGDLSVYWYQQSLDQGLQFLIQYYNGEERAKGNILERFSAQQFPDLHSELNLSSLELGDSALYFCASSGGQGASANVLTFGAGSRLTVL.

The CDR3 is CASSLDRGHTGELFF. CDR3 DNA: TGTGCCAGCAGTCTAGACAGGGGGCACACCGGGGAGCTGTTTTTT. The chain combines TRBV6-5 with TRBJ2-2; 10 nucleotides match TRBD1. CDR3 length equals 15 residues. From germline, CDR1 is MNHEY and CDR2 SVGAGI. The junction had 3 bases not matched to a gene; V was cut back by 5 bases and J by 3 bases.

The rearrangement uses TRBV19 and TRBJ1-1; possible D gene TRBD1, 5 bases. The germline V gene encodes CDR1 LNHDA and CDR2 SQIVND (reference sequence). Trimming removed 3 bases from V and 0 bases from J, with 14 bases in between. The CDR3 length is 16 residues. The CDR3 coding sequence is TGTGCCAGTAGTATCTACGGGGGTTCCCTGAACACTGAAGCTTTCTTT. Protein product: CASSIYGGSLNTEAFF.

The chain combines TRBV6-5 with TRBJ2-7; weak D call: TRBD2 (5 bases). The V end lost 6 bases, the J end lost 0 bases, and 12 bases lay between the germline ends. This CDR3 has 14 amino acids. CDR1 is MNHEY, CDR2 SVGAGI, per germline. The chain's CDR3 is CASSPGLASYEQYF. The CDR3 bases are TGTGCCAGCAGCCCAGGACTCGCCTCCTACGAGCAGTACTTC.

CDR3 DNA: TGTGCCAGCAGCTCCGGGACTAGCGGGACGAGCGACGAGCAGTACTTC. Protein product: CASSSGTSGTSDEQYF. This chain links TRBV5-4 with TRBJ2-7; 13 bases agree with TRBD2. CDR3 length: 16 amino acids. Germline CDR1 and CDR2: SGHNT and YYREEE (reference sequence). J lost 5 bases, V lost 3 bases, and 8 bases had no gene match.

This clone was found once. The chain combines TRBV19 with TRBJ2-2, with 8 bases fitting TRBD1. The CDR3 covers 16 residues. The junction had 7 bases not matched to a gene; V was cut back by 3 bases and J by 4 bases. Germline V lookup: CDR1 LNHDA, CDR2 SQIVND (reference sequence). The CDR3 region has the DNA TGTGCCAGTAGTATCCCGGACAGGGTTGGCACCGGGGAGCTGTTTTTT. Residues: CASSIPDRVGTGELFF.

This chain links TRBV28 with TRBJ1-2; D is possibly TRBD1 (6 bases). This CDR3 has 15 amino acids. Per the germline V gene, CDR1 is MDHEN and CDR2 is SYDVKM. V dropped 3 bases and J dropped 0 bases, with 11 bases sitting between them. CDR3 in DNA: TGTGCCAGCAGTTTTCAGGGGTTGTCTAACTATGGCTACACCTTC. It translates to CASSFQGLSNYGYTF.

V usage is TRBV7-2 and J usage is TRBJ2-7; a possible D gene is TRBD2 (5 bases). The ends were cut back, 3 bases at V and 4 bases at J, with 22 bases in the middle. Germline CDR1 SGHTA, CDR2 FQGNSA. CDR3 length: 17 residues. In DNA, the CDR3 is TGTGCCAGCAGCTTTTCGGGGTATAGGGCGGAACTTTACGAGCAGTACTTC. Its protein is CASSFSGYRAELYEQYF.